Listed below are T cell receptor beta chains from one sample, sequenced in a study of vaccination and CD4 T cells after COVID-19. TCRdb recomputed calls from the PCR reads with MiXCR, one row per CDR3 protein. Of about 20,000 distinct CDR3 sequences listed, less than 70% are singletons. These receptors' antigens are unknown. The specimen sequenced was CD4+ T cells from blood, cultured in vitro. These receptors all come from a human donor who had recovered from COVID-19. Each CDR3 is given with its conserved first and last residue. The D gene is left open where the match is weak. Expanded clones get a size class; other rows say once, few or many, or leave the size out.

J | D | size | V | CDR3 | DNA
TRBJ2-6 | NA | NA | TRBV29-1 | CSVAGGSGANVLTF | TGCAGCGTTGCCGGGGGCTCTGGGGCCAACGTCCTGACTTTC
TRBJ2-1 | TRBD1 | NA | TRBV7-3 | CASSQPGTGVYNEQFF | TGTGCCAGCAGCCAACCTGGGACAGGGGTATACAATGAGCAGTTCTTC
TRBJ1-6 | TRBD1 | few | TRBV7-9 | CASSLWDRGAPLHF | TGTGCCAGCAGCTTATGGGACAGGGGAGCACCCCTCCACTTT
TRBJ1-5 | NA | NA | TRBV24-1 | CATSDEQGYQPQHF | TGTGCCACCAGTGATGAGCAGGGTTATCAGCCCCAGCATTTT
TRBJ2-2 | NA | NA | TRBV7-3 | CASSGPANTGELFF | TGTGCCAGCAGCGGACCGGCGAACACCGGGGAGCTGTTTTTT
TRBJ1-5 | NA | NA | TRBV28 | CASSLTDQPQHF | TGTGCCAGCAGTTTAACGGATCAGCCCCAGCATTTT
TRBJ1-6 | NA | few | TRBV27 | CASSFLGQSFNSPLHF | TGTGCCAGCAGTTTCCTTGGACAGAGTTTTAATTCACCCCTCCACTTT
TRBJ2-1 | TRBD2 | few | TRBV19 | CASSITGGRGEQFF | TGTGCCAGTAGTATAACGGGAGGGCGTGGTGAGCAGTTCTTC
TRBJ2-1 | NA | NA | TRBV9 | CASSPHLQGGLNEQFF | TGTGCCAGCAGCCCCCATCTGCAGGGGGGCTTGAATGAGCAGTTCTTC
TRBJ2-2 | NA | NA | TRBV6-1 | CASTPPSGDLNTGELFF | TGTGCCAGCACCCCTCCATCGGGGGATCTTAACACCGGGGAGCTGTTTTTT
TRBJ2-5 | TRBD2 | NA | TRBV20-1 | CSARVLAEETQYF | TGCAGTGCTAGGGTCCTAGCGGAAGAGACCCAGTACTTC
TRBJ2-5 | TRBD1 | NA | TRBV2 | CASSVGYRGRSLETQYF | TGTGCCAGCAGTGTAGGGTACAGGGGGCGTTCGTTGGAGACCCAGTACTTC
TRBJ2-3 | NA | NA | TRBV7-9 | CASSPSGVSTDTQYF | TGTGCCAGCAGCCCCAGCGGAGTTAGCACAGATACGCAGTATTTT
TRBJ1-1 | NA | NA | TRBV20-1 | CSASNQGGTEAFF | TGCAGTGCTAGTAATCAGGGCGGCACTGAAGCTTTCTTT
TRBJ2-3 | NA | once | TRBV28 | CASSFNRPQYF | TGTGCCAGCAGTTTCAACAGACCGCAGTATTTT
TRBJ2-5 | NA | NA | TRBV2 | CASSEGGLIGRQETQYF | TGTGCCAGCAGTGAGGGGGGCTTAATTGGACGGCAGGAGACCCAGTACTTC
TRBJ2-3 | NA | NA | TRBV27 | CASRGALTSTDTQYF | TGTGCCAGCAGGGGGGCTTTGACTAGCACAGATACGCAGTATTTT
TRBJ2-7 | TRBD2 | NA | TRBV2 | CASRSGLAGGYEQYF | TGTGCCAGCAGGTCGGGACTAGCGGGAGGTTACGAGCAGTACTTC
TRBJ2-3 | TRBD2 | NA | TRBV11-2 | CASTGSYSGTHTDTQYF | TGTGCCAGCACCGGATCCTATAGCGGGACCCACACAGATACGCAGTATTTT
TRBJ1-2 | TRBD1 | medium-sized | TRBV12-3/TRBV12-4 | CASSSGQGVGYTF | TGTGCCAGCAGTTCGGGACAGGGGGTCGGCTACACCTTC
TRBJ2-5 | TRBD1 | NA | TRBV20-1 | CSAPRPDRDQETQYF | TGCAGTGCTCCGAGGCCAGACAGGGACCAAGAGACCCAGTACTTC
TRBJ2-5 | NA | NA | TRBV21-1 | CAKHGEGETQYF | TGTGCCAAGCACGGGGAGGGTGAGACCCAGTACTTC
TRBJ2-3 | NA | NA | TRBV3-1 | CASSQTDTQYF | TGTGCCAGCAGCCAAACAGATACGCAGTATTTT
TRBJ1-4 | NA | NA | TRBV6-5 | CASSYSTGTTNEKLFF | TGTGCCAGCAGTTACTCAACGGGGACGACTAATGAAAAACTGTTTTTT
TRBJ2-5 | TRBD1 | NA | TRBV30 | CAWSRGGTGGAGETQYF | TGTGCCTGGAGCCGGGGTGGGACAGGGGGCGCGGGAGAGACCCAGTACTTC
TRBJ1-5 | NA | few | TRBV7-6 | CASSSPNQPQHF | TGTGCCAGCAGCTCGCCCAATCAGCCCCAGCATTTT
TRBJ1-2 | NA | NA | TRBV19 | CASSLGDPEGYGYTF | TGTGCCAGTAGTTTAGGGGATCCGGAGGGCTATGGCTACACCTTC
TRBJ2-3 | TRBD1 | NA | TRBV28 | CASRRGTGGLADTQYF | TGTGCCAGCAGGAGGGGGACAGGGGGCTTGGCAGATACGCAGTATTTT
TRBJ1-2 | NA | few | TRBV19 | CASSSLDVKPYTF | TGTGCCAGTAGTTCCCTCGACGTTAAACCCTACACCTTC
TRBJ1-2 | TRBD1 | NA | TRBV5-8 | CASSFSGTVNNYGYTF | TGTGCCAGCAGCTTCTCCGGGACAGTCAATAACTATGGCTACACCTTC
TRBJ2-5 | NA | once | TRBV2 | CASRVLEETQYF | TGTGCCAGCAGGGTGTTGGAGGAGACCCAGTACTTC
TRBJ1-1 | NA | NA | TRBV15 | CATSRGEGTLYTEAFF | TGTGCCACCAGCAGAGGAGAGGGGACCCTTTACACTGAAGCTTTCTTT
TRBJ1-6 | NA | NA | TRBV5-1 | CASSLGGRGLNSPLHF | TGCGCCAGCAGCTTGGGCGGCAGGGGACTAAATTCACCCCTCCACTTT
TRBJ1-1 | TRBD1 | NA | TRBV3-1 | CASSLQGASAFF | TGTGCCAGCAGTCTACAGGGGGCCTCAGCTTTCTTT
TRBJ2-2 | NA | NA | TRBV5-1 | CASRSSSPNTGELFF | TGCGCCAGCAGGTCATCATCCCCGAACACCGGGGAGCTGTTTTTT
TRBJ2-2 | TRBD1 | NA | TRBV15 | CATSRSGTGGVGELFF | TGTGCCACCAGCAGATCCGGGACAGGGGGGGTCGGGGAGCTGTTTTTT